The T cell receptor beta chain under discussion was sequenced for a study of cytotoxic CD8 clonotypes in ibrutinib-treated CLL. General study results and limits: Public clonotypes were seen rarely and were contracted or stable on treatment. Increased clonality at ibrutinib response gave way to a return toward baseline at progression.

The planned depth of sequencing spanned 1 in 200,000 to 1 in 1 million T cells. Profiled with immunoSEQ multiplex PCR; TCRdb holds only in-frame clones, not every one. The sample has 150,000 or so clones, approximately 80% seen once; the top ten hold about 13%. With regard to this clone: Its specificity is not known.

V trimming: 4 bases; J trimming: 2 bases; junction bases outside the gene matches: 10. This CDR3 is 18 amino acids long. The germline CDR1 and CDR2 sequences are SGHTA and FQGTGA. This sequence was found in a human donor with chronic lymphocytic leukemia. The sequences come from PBMCs, collected after 12 months of ibrutinib treatment. V is TRBV7-3 and J is TRBJ2-2; 10 bases line up with TRBD2. CDR3 in amino acids: CASSSIGRTSGNTGELFF. The CDR3 bases are TGTGCCAGCAGCTCTATAGGGAGGACTAGCGGCAACACCGGGGAGCTGTTTTTT.